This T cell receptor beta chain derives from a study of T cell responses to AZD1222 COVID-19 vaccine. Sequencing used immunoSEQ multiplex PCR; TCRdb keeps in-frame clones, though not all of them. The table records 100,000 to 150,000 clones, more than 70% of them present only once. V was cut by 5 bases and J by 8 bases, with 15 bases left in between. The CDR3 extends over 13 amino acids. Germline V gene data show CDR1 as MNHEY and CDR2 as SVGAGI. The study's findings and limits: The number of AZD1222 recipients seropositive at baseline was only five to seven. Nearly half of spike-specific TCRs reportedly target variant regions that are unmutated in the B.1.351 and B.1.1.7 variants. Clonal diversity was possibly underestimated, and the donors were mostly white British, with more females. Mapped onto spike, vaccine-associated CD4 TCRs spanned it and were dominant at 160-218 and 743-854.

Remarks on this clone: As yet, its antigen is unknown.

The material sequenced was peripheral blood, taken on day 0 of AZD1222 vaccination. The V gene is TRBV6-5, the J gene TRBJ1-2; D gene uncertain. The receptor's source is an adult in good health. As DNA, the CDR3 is TGTGCCAGCAGTCCCACCCTAGGGAGAGGCTACACCTTC. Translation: CASSPTLGRGYTF.